The entry below describes one T cell receptor (beta chain). Profiling relied on immunoSEQ multiplex PCR, and the TCRdb table lists in-frame clones only, not all of them. The profile covers about 64,000 clones, with 80% to 90% appearing a single time and 0.9% to 1.5% taken by the ten largest. The data belong to a study of blood T cell repertoires in COVID-19. Overall study: Samples taken during acute and convalescent COVID-19 were collected in the United States, Italy and Spain.

The TCR comes from a man aged 35 to 55 with acute or convalescent COVID-19. The sequenced sample consisted of peripheral blood.

DNA of the CDR3: TGTGCCAGTAGTAAGCGGGGGGAGCAGTATTTT. It translates to CASSKRGEQYF. This chain joins TRBV19 and TRBJ2-3; 9 bases agree with TRBD2. CDR3 length: 11 amino acids. Trimming at V came to 4 bases and at J to 11 bases, leaving 1 base not matched to a gene. CDR1 and CDR2 (germline): LNHDA, SQIVND (reference sequence).